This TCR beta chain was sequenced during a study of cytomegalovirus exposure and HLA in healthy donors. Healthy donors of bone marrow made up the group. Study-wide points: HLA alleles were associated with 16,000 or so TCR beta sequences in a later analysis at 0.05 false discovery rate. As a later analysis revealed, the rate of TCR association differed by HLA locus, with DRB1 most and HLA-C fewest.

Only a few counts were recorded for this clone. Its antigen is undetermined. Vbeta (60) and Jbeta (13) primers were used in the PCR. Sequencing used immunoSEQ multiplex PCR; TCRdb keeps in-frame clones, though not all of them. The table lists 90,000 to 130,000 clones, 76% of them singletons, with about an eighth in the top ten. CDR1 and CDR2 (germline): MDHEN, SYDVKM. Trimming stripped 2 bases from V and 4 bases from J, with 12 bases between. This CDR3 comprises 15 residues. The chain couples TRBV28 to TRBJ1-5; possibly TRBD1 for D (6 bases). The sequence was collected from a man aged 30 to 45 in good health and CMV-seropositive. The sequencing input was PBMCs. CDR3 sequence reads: CASSLIGGPNQPQHF. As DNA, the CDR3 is TGTGCCAGCAGTTTAATCGGGGGGCCGAATCAGCCCCAGCATTTT.